The 3 T cell receptor beta chains presented below share a single source sample, sequenced in a study of shared clonotypes between healthy human individuals. Measured with immunoSEQ multiplex PCR; TCRdb has only the in-frame clones, and not every one. The repertoire includes roughly 1,000,000 clones, about 84% of them detected once, and around 0.47% sits in the top ten. The specimen sequenced was memory CD4+ T cells from PBMCs. Sample subset: CD45RA-negative fraction. These receptors came from a man aged 18-30 years in good health. Some clones in this sample may be carry-over from other donors' samples.

The genes are TRBV25-1 and TRBJ2-7; 7 bases are a match to TRBD2. Germline V gives CDR1 MGHDK, CDR2 SYGVNS. This CDR3 is built from 16 residues. The V gene end was trimmed by 2 bases and the J gene end by 3 bases; junction bases not matched to a gene: 10. CDR3 DNA sequence: TGTGCCAGCAGTGAAAGTGCGGGGAGGGGAAGCTACGAGCAGTACTTC. Residues: CASSESAGRGSYEQYF.

This clone was seen just once. As DNA, the CDR3 is TGTGCCAGCAGTAGTAAGGCCGCGAGTCGTGATACGCAGTATTTT. Its protein product is CASSSKAASRDTQYF. The rearrangement links TRBV28 to TRBJ2-3; D gene unclear. V was cut by 5 bases and J by 6 bases, with 18 bases left in between. The CDR3 spans 15 residues. Germline CDR1 MDHEN, CDR2 SYDVKM.

This clone was picked up one time. Other nucleotide sequences in the sample specify the same CDR3. The CDR3 loop reads CASSPRDGTYEQYF. CDR3 bases: TGTGCCAGCAGCCCCCGGGACGGTACCTACGAGCAGTACTTC. V and J are TRBV5-4 and TRBJ2-7, with D perhaps assigned TRBD1 or TRBD2 (5 bases each). Germline CDR1 is SGHNT and CDR2 is YYREEE (reference sequence). The CDR3 consists of 14 residues. The V end lost 4 bases, the J end lost 2 bases, and 13 bases lay between the germline ends. Complete variable domain (other parts from reference TRBV5-4 and TRBJ2-7): ETGVTQSPTHLIKTRGQQVTLRCSSQSGHNTVSWYQQALGQGPQFIFQYYREEENGRGNFPPRFSGLQFPNYSSELNVNALELDDSALYLCASSPRDGTYEQYFGPGTRLTVT.